A single sample is the source of the 19 T cell receptor beta chains below, sequenced in a study of T cell responses to AZD1222 COVID-19 vaccine (dated by TCRdb to about 2021). The time point label, read with the paper, signifies: about 28 days (+/-7) after the second vaccine dose. Library preparation employed the immunoSEQ multiplex PCR assay. In TCRdb, the immuneACCESS table is reduced to in-frame sequences with V and J assigned. These tables do not hold every clone; where another copy was compared, an unresolved V gene accounts for under half, and the others remain unexplained. Counted in this sample were about 150,000 clones; roughly 93% of them appeared once. The ten largest account for roughly 7% of the sample. The sequences come from peripheral blood, collected 28 days after the second AZD1222 dose. The receptors stem from an adult who received the AZD1222 COVID-19 vaccine.

The chain joins TRBV6-1 to TRBJ1-2, with 7 bases aligning to TRBD1. The CDR3 extends over 16 amino acids. V gave up 0 bases and J gave up 5 bases; unmatched junction bases: 9. The V gene's germline CDR1 is MNHNS and CDR2 SASEGT. For the CDR3, the DNA is TGTGCCAGCAGTGAAGCGGCAGGGGGGATTTCTTATGGCTACACCTTC. This gives the protein CASSEAAGGISYGYTF.

This chain connects TRBV19 to TRBJ1-5, with 7 positions matching TRBD1. Looked up from germline, CDR1 is LNHDA and CDR2 is SQIVND (reference sequence). Unmatched junction bases numbered 3, after V lost 3 bases and J lost 7 bases. The CDR3 covers 13 residues. In DNA form, the CDR3 reads TGTGCCAGTAGTATCACAGGGGCCCAGCCCCAGCATTTT. Translated: CASSITGAQPQHF.

The rearrangement uses TRBV2 and TRBJ2-7, with a possible D match to TRBD1 (6 bases). The CDR3 is 14 residues long. Trimming cost V 2 bases and J 2 bases, with 10 bases left between them. Per germline, CDR1 SNHLY and CDR2 FYNNEI. The CDR3 loop is CASSEWDTAYEQYF. The DNA for the CDR3 is TGTGCCAGCAGTGAATGGGACACAGCCTACGAGCAGTACTTC.

This rearrangement joins TRBV3-1 (or the pseudogene TRBV3-2) to TRBJ1-2; D is possibly TRBD1 (5 bases). The CDR3 is 15 amino acids. Trimming pared 7 bases from V and 5 bases from J, leaving 20 bases between. Germline CDR1 LGHDT, CDR2 YNNKEL (reference sequence). CDR3 coding DNA: TGTGCCAGCACCCGATTCTGGGGACCCGATTATGGCTACACCTTC. Protein product: CASTRFWGPDYGYTF.

This clone was seen a single time. This chain connects TRBV30 to TRBJ1-5, with a possible D match to TRBD1 (6 bases). This CDR3 region has 14 residues. Trimming took off 7 bases at V and 3 bases at J, with 16 bases between the two ends. Germline V gene data show CDR1 as GTSNPN and CDR2 as SVGIG (reference sequence). The CDR3 nucleotides read TGTGCCTACGACCAAGGGGGACTCAATCAGCCCCAGCATTTT. Amino acid sequence: CAYDQGGLNQPQHF.

The chain links TRBV25-1 to TRBJ2-1; D is ambiguous. This CDR3 region has 10 residues. V was clipped by 9 bases and J by 3 bases, with 3 bases between them. CDR1 is MGHDK and CDR2 is SYGVNS in the germline V gene. CDR3 DNA sequence: TGTGCCAGTGGCTACAATGAGCAGTTCTTC. It is translated as CASGYNEQFF.

This clone has only one observation. This sequence joins TRBV6-1 and TRBJ1-5, with D tentatively TRBD1 (5 bases). Germline-derived CDR1 and CDR2 are MNHNS and SASEGT. The CDR3 contains 15 residues. V lost 2 bases and J 4 bases, leaving 12 bases between the germline ends. This chain's CDR3 is CASSESRDRNQPQHF. In nucleotides, the CDR3 is TGTGCCAGCAGTGAATCCAGGGACCGAAATCAGCCCCAGCATTTT.

V usage is TRBV11-2 and J usage is TRBJ1-2, with 7 bases matching TRBD1. The CDR3 contains 14 residues. From germline, CDR1 is SGHAT and CDR2 FQNNGV. The trim removed 5 bases at V and 4 bases at J, leaving 7 bases unmatched. The CDR3 loop reads CASSVTWTGYGYTF. The CDR3 DNA sequence: TGTGCCAGCAGCGTGACTTGGACAGGCTATGGCTACACCTTC.

The CDR3 spells CASRPTGAQSSYNEQFF. The CDR3, as DNA: TGTGCCAGCAGACCTACAGGGGCTCAGAGCTCCTACAATGAGCAGTTCTTC. The chain combines TRBV7-9 with TRBJ2-1, with 7 bases identical to TRBD1. Germline CDR1 and CDR2: SEHNR and FQNEAQ (reference sequence). CDR3 size: 17 residues. After removal of 6 bases from V and 0 bases from J, the junction contained 11 bases not matched to a gene.

The chain carries TRBV7-3 and TRBJ2-7; TRBD1 matches at 7 bases. The CDR3 has 15 amino acids. Germline CDR1 and CDR2: SGHTA and FQGTGA. V lost 2 bases to trimming and J lost 3 bases; unmatched junction nucleotides: 7. This chain's CDR3 is CASSLQTGYNYEQYF. The CDR3 nucleotides read TGTGCCAGCAGCTTACAGACAGGGTATAACTACGAGCAGTACTTC. The whole variable domain, filled in from reference TRBV7-3 and TRBJ2-7, reads GAGVSQTPSNKVTEKGKYVELRCDPISGHTALYWYRQSLGQGPEFLIYFQGTGAADDSGLPNDRFFAVRPEGSVSTLKIQRTERGDSAVYLCASSLQTGYNYEQYFGPGTRLTVT.

This chain joins TRBV15 and TRBJ2-7; TRBD1 might be the D (6 bases). Trimming took off 0 bases at V and 4 bases at J, with 10 bases between the two ends. The CDR3 runs to 14 residues. Per the germline V gene, CDR1 is LNHNV and CDR2 is YYDKDF (reference sequence). CDR3 sequence: CATSRDGGAYEQYF. The CDR3 coding sequence is TGTGCCACCAGCAGAGATGGGGGCGCTTACGAGCAGTACTTC.

This clone occurred a few times. The gene calls are TRBV6-6 and TRBJ2-5, with D perhaps matching TRBD1 (7 bases). CDR1 is MNHNY, CDR2 SVGAGI, per germline (reference sequence). CDR3 length: 15 amino acids. V was shortened by 7 bases and J by 0 bases, with 15 bases between the two germline ends. The CDR3 DNA reads TGTGCCAGCACCGCGGGACAGACGTACCAAGAGACCCAGTACTTC. Translated, it gives CASTAGQTYQETQYF.

The chain recombines TRBV7-9 with TRBJ1-1; 7 bases align to TRBD1. V lost 5 bases to trimming and J lost 0 bases; unmatched junction nucleotides: 15. CDR3 length: 18 amino acids. Germline CDR1 reads SEHNR; CDR2 reads FQNEAQ (reference sequence). CDR3 nucleotide sequence: TGTGCCAGCAGCGCTAAAAGACAGGGTATGGGGGTGAACACTGAAGCTTTCTTT. Translation: CASSAKRQGMGVNTEAFF.

The V and J genes are TRBV30 and TRBJ1-1; maybe TRBD1 (5 bases). Germline V gives CDR1 GTSNPN, CDR2 SVGIG (reference sequence). This CDR3 has 13 residues. Trimming removed 2 bases from V and 7 bases from J, with 14 bases in between. This chain's CDR3 is CAWSLLGRGEAFF. DNA of the CDR3: TGTGCCTGGAGTCTGTTGGGAAGGGGTGAAGCTTTCTTT.

The chain couples TRBV5-4 to TRBJ2-5, with D perhaps TRBD1 (5 bases). Germline V lookup: CDR1 SGHNT, CDR2 YYREEE (reference sequence). This CDR3 is 13 amino acids long. With 1 base removed from V and 3 bases from J, the gap between germline ends came to 7 bases. The CDR3 nucleotides are TGTGCCAGCAGCTTGCCCAGGGAAGAGACCCAGTACTTC. Its translation: CASSLPREETQYF.

This clone was seen only a few times. This sequence joins TRBV6-2 or TRBV6-3 and TRBJ2-6; perhaps TRBD1 as D (7 bases). V was cut by 6 bases and J by 1 base, with 10 bases left in between. CDR1 and CDR2 (germline): MNHEY, SVGEGT. CDR3 size: 15 residues. The CDR3 here is CASSSGGSGANVLTF. The CDR3, as DNA: TGTGCCAGCAGCTCAGGGGGGTCTGGGGCCAACGTCCTGACTTTC.

This clone appeared a single time. This sequence joins TRBV6-5 and TRBJ1-4; D gene uncertain. Germline loops: CDR1 MNHEY, CDR2 SVGAGI. The germline V and J ends were trimmed by 0 bases and 4 bases, with 12 bases remaining between them. This CDR3 has 16 residues. The CDR3 here is CASSYSPRLFNEKLFF. The DNA of the CDR3 is TGTGCCAGCAGTTACTCTCCGCGGTTGTTTAATGAAAAACTGTTTTTT.

The V gene is TRBV7-9, the J gene TRBJ2-7; D unclear. This CDR3 is 11 amino acids long. The germline V gene has CDR1 SEHNR and CDR2 FQNEAQ (reference sequence). V was pared by 5 bases and J by 2 bases, with 4 bases between. As DNA, the CDR3 is TGTGCCAGCAGCGCCACCTACGAGCAGTACTTC. Its protein is CASSATYEQYF.

CDR3 sequence reads: CAWSAHKNLHF. The CDR3 DNA sequence: TGTGCCTGGAGTGCCCACAAGAACCTCCACTTT. The chain is built from TRBV30 and TRBJ1-6; unclear D gene. The CDR3 consists of 11 residues. The V and J ends lost 1 base and 15 bases respectively, with 10 bases between them. From germline, CDR1 is GTSNPN and CDR2 SVGIG (reference sequence).